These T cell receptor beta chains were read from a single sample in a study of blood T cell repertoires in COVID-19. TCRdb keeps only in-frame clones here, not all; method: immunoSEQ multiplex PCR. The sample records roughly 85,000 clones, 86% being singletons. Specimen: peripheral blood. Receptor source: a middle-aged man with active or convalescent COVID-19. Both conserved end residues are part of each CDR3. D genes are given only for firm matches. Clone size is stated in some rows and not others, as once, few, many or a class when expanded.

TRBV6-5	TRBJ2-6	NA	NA	TGTGCCAGCAGTTATAGAGGGTCTGGGGCCAACGTCCTGACTTTC	CASSYRGSGANVLTF
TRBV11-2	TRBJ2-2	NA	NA	TGTGCCAGCAGCTTATCGTGGAACACCGGGGAGCTGTTTTTT	CASSLSWNTGELFF
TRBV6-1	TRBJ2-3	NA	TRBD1	TGTGCCAGCAGTGAGACAGGGGGACCCACAGATACGCAGTATTTT	CASSETGGPTDTQYF
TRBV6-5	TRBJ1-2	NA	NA	TGTGCCACCAGGGGTACGGGGGGACAAGGAGGCTACACCTTC	CATRGTGGQGGYTF
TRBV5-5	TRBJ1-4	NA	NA	TGTGCCAGCAGCTTGATTTTTCAGGGGTACGCAACTAATGAAAAACTGTTTTTT	CASSLIFQGYATNEKLFF
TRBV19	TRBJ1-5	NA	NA	TGTGCCAGTAGGAGCGGGGGGGGGAGCAATCAGCCCCAGCATTTT	CASRSGGGSNQPQHF
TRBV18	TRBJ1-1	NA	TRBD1	TGTGCCAGCTCACCGCGTGGACAGGGCGGAATGAACACTGAAGCTTTCTTT	CASSPRGQGGMNTEAFF
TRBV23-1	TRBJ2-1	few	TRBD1	TGCGCCAGCAGCCCAACCGGGACAGGGGGCAATGAGCAGTTCTTC	CASSPTGTGGNEQFF
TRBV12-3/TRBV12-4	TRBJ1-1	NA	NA	TGTGCCAGCAGTTTGCGGGGAGGGAGTGAAGCTTTCTTT	CASSLRGGSEAFF
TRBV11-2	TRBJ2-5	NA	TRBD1	TGTGCCAGCAGTCCTCGGACAGGGTCGGGGGAGACCCAGTACTTC	CASSPRTGSGETQYF
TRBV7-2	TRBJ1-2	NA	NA	TGTGCCAGCAGCTTAGTGGGGCAGGGCCATGGCTACACCTTC	CASSLVGQGHGYTF
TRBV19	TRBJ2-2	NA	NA	TGTGCCAGTAGTATCCCCAGGAAGAGCGGGGAGCTGTTTTTT	CASSIPRKSGELFF
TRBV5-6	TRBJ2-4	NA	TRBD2	TGTGCCAGCAGCTTGGGGGCTAGCGGGAGTAGGGACATTCAGTACTTC	CASSLGASGSRDIQYF
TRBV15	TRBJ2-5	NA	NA	TGTGCCACCAGCAGAGGCCTAGCGTACCAAGAGACCCAGTACTTC	CATSRGLAYQETQYF
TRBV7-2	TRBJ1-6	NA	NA	TGTGCCGGGGCCGACCGGGCAAATAATTCACCCCTCCACTTT	CAGADRANNSPLHF
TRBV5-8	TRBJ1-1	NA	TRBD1	TGTGCCAGCAGCTTGGTTGCAGGGGGCCCTCGGGAAGCTTTCTTT	CASSLVAGGPREAFF
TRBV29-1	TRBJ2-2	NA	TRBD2	TGCAGCGTTGAAAGGCTAGCGGACACCGGGGAGCTGTTTTTT	CSVERLADTGELFF
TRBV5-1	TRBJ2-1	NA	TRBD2	TGCGCCAGCAGCCAGCTAGCGGGAGGGTACAATGAGCAGTTCTTC	CASSQLAGGYNEQFF
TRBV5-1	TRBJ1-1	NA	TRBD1	TGCGCCAGCAGCTTGGCGGCGGCAGGGGGCACTGAAGCTTTCTTT	CASSLAAAGGTEAFF
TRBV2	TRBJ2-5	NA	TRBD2	TGTGCCAGCAGCGCACTAGCGGGGGGAGTATTAACCCAGTACTTC	CASSALAGGVLTQYF
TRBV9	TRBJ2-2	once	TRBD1	TGTGCCAGCAGCGCTTATACTTTGGGGACAGAAACCGGGGAGCTGTTTTTT	CASSAYTLGTETGELFF
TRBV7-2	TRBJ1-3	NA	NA	TGTGCCAGCAGCCTACAGGGTTCGGGAAACACCATATATTTT	CASSLQGSGNTIYF
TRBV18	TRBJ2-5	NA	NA	TGTGCCAGCTCACCATCGGGAAAAGAGACCCAGTACTTC	CASSPSGKETQYF
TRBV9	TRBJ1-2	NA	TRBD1	TGTGCCAGCAGCGCGGACAGGAGCGGCTACACCTTC	CASSADRSGYTF
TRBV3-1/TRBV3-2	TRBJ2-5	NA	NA	TGTGCCACCTCCCCCGAGGCACGGAAAGAGACCCAGTACTTC	CATSPEARKETQYF
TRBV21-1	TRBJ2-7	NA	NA	TGTGCCAGCAGCACTCCCGGGACAGGGGTTCTGGACGAGCAGTACTTC	CASSTPGTGVLDEQYF
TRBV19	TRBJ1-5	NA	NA	TGTGCCAGTAGTAGACAAAATCAGCCCCAGCATTTT	CASSRQNQPQHF
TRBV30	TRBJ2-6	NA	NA	TGTGCCTGGAGTCCCGGGGGGGCCAACGTCCTGACTTTC	CAWSPGGANVLTF
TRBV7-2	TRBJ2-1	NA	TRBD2	TGTGCCAGCAGCTTAGCGGCAGCGGGAAGTGGCTATGAGCAGTTCTTC	CASSLAAAGSGYEQFF
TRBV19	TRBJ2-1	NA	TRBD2	TGTGCCAGTAGTACCCTCCCCCTAGCGGGAGACGAGCAGTTCTTC	CASSTLPLAGDEQFF
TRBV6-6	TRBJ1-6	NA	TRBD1	TGTGCCAGCAGTTACGGGACAGGGGGGAATTCACCCCTCCACTTT	CASSYGTGGNSPLHF
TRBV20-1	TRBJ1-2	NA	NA	TGCAGTGCTAGTCTCAGGGGCCCCTATGGCTACACCTTC	CSASLRGPYGYTF
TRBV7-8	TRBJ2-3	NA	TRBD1	TGTGCCAGCAGCTTGGGACAGAAGACAGATACGCAGTATTTT	CASSLGQKTDTQYF
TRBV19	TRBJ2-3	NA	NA	TGTGCCAGTAAGGGCGGGATAAACACAGATACGCAGTATTTT	CASKGGINTDTQYF
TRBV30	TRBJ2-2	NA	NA	TGTGCCTGGAGTGTACGCCTAGATGGCGGGGAGCTGTTTTTT	CAWSVRLDGGELFF
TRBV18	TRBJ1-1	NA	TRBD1	TGTGCCAGCTCGCCGGACAGGGCTTTGAACACTGAAGCTTTCTTT	CASSPDRALNTEAFF